These T cell receptor beta chains were read from a single sample in a study of beta chain features in type 1 diabetes. This table comes from immunoSEQ multiplex PCR, and its TCRdb copy is limited to in-frame clones, with some not included. The sample carries around 430,000 clones, approximately 28% recorded once. The source material was naive CD4+ T cells from blood. These TCRs come from a man aged 18 to 30 in good health. Each CDR3 is given with its conserved first and last residue. The D gene is left open where the match is weak. A row's size may be missing; if present it is once, few, many or a size class.

>-|few|TRBV27|TRBJ2-1
CASSPRGLITGNEQFF
TGTGCCAGCAGTCCCCGGGGGCTTATAACCGGGAATGAGCAGTTCTTC
>TRBD2|few|TRBV4-1|TRBJ2-7
CASSQDWASGRYEQYF
TGCGCCAGCAGCCAAGATTGGGCTAGCGGGAGGTACGAGCAGTACTTC
>-|-|TRBV30|TRBJ1-1
CAYGQPFEAFF
TGTGCCTATGGACAGCCATTTGAAGCTTTCTTT
>-|few|TRBV5-4|TRBJ2-3
CASSDKREVGDTQYF
TGTGCCAGCAGCGACAAGCGAGAGGTGGGCGATACGCAGTATTTT
>-|-|TRBV28|TRBJ2-1
CASSLRGDNEQFF
TGTGCCAGCAGTTTGCGCGGGGACAATGAGCAGTTCTTC
>TRBD2|-|TRBV27|TRBJ2-1
CASSPWTSGNNEQFF
TGTGCCAGCAGTCCTTGGACTAGCGGAAACAATGAGCAGTTCTTC
>TRBD2|few|TRBV5-1|TRBJ2-7
CASRAGTSGSSLSYEQYF
TGCGCCAGCCGAGCCGGGACTAGCGGGAGTTCACTCTCCTACGAGCAGTACTTC
>-|-|TRBV30|TRBJ2-3
CACPLIPSTDTQYF
TGTGCCTGCCCCTTAATACCTAGCACAGATACGCAGTATTTT
>TRBD1|-|TRBV7-9|TRBJ2-7
CASSLDRPHEQYF
TGTGCCAGCAGCTTGGACAGGCCCCACGAGCAGTACTTC
>-|-|TRBV27|TRBJ2-5
CASSLLEAETQYF
TGTGCCAGCAGTTTGCTAGAAGCGGAGACCCAGTACTTC
>-|-|TRBV18|TRBJ2-5
CASSPNRDGQETQYF
TGTGCCAGCTCACCAAACCGGGACGGGCAAGAGACCCAGTACTTC
>-|-|TRBV12-5|TRBJ1-2
CASGNDSFYGYTF
TGTGCTAGTGGCAACGACAGTTTCTATGGCTACACCTTC
>TRBD1|-|TRBV29-1|TRBJ2-7
CSVVGTGYSYEQYF
TGCAGCGTTGTCGGGACAGGGTATTCCTACGAGCAGTACTTC
>TRBD2|few|TRBV15|TRBJ2-5
CATSRGAGGHETQYF
TGTGCCACCAGCAGAGGGGCGGGAGGGCATGAGACCCAGTACTTC
>TRBD1|few|TRBV30|TRBJ2-3
CAWSRGTGEVTDTQYF
TGTGCCTGGAGTCGCGGGACAGGGGAAGTTACAGATACGCAGTATTTT